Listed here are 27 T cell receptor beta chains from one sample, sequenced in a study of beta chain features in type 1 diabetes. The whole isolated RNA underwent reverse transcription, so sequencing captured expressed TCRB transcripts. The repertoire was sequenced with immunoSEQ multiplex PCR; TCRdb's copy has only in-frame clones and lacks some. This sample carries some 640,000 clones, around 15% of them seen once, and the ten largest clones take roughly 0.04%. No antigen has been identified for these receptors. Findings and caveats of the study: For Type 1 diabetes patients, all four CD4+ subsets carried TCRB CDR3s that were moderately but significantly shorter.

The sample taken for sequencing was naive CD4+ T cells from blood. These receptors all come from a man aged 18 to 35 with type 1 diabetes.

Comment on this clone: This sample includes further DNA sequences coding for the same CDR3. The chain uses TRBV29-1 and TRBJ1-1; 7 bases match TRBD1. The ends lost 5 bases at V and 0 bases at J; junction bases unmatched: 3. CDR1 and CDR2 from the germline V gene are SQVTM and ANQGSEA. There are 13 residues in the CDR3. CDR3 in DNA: TGCAGCGTTACCGGGACAGTGAACACTGAAGCTTTCTTT. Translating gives CSVTGTVNTEAFF.

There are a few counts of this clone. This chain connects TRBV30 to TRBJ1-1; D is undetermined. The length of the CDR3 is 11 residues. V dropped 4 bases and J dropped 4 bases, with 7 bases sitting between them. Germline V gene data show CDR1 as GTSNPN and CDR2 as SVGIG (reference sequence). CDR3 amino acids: CAWKMLTEAFF. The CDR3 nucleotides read TGTGCCTGGAAGATGCTCACTGAAGCTTTCTTT. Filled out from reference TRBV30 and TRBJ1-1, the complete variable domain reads SQTIHQWPATLVQPVGSPLSLECTVEGTSNPNLYWYRQAAGRGLQLLFYSVGIGQISSEVPQNLSASRPQDRQFILSSKKLLLSDSGFYLCAWKMLTEAFFGQGTRLTVV.

This chain's CDR3 is CASSLRQGETQYF. Here the CDR3 DNA reads TGCGCCAGCAGCTTGAGACAGGGGGAGACCCAGTACTTC. This sequence joins TRBV5-1 and TRBJ2-5; 8 bases are a match to TRBD1. J was trimmed by 5 bases and V by 1 base; bases with no gene match: 1. Per germline, CDR1 SGHRS and CDR2 YFSETQ. This CDR3 is 13 amino acids long.

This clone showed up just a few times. CDR3 region: CASSGPGGSSYNEQFF. CDR3 bases: TGTGCCAGCAGCGGCCCCGGGGGGAGCTCCTACAATGAGCAGTTCTTC. The chain is built from TRBV9 and TRBJ2-1; 7 positions match TRBD2. This CDR3 spans 16 amino acids. Germline V CDR1 and CDR2: SGDLS, YYNGEE. The ends lost 3 bases at V and 0 bases at J; junction bases unmatched: 6.

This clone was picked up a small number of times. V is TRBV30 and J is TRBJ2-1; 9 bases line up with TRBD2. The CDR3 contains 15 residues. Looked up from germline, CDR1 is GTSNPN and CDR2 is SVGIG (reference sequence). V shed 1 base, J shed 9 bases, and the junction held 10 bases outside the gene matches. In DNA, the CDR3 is TGTGCCTGGAGTGATCTAGCGGGAAAACTCGGTGAGCAGTTCTTC. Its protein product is CAWSDLAGKLGEQFF.

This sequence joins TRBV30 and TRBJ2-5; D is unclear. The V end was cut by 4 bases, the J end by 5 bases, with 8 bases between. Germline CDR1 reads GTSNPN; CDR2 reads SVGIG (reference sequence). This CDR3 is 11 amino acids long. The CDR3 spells CAWTLAETQYF. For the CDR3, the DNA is TGTGCCTGGACTCTGGCCGAGACCCAGTACTTC. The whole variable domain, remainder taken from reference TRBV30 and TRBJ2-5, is SQTIHQWPATLVQPVGSPLSLECTVEGTSNPNLYWYRQAAGRGLQLLFYSVGIGQISSEVPQNLSASRPQDRQFILSSKKLLLSDSGFYLCAWTLAETQYFGPGTRLLVL.

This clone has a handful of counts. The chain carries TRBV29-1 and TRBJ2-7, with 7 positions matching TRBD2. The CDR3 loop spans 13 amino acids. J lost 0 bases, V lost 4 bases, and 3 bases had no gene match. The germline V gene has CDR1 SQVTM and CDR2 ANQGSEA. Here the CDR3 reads CSVALAGSYEQYF. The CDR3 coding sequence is TGCAGCGTTGCCTTAGCGGGCTCCTACGAGCAGTACTTC.

In DNA, the CDR3 is TGCGCCAGCAGCTTGGCGCTTGCGGGGACAGGGGCTAGGAATGAGCAGTTCTTC. Translating it yields CASSLALAGTGARNEQFF. The chain carries TRBV5-1 and TRBJ2-1; TRBD1 matches at 10 bases. The CDR3 has 18 residues. Unmatched junction bases numbered 13, after V lost 0 bases and J lost 7 bases. The germline CDR1 and CDR2 sequences are SGHRS and YFSETQ.

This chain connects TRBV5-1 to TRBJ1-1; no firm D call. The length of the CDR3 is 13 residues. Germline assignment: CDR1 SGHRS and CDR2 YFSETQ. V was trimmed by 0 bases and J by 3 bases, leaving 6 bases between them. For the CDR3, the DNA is TGCGCCAGCAGCTTGGGTAAGGACACTGAAGCTTTCTTT. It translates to CASSLGKDTEAFF.

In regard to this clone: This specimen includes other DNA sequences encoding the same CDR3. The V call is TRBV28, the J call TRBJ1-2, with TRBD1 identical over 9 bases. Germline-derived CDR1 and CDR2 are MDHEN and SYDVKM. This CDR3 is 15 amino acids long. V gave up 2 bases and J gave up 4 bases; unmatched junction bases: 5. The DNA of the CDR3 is TGTGCCAGCAGTTTAGGGACAGGGAGGACCTATGGCTACACCTTC. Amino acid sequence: CASSLGTGRTYGYTF.

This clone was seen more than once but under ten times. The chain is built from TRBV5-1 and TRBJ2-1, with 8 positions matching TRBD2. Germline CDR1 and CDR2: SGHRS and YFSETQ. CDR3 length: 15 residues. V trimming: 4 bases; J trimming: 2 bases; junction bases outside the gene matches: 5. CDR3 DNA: TGCGCCAGCAGCGCGGTAGCGGGACCCTACAATGAGCAGTTCTTC. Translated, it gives CASSAVAGPYNEQFF. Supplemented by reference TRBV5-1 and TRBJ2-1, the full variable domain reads KAGVTQTPRYLIKTRGQQVTLSCSPISGHRSVSWYQQTPGQGLQFLFEYFSETQRNKGNFPGRFSGRQFSNSRSEMNVSTLELGDSALYLCASSAVAGPYNEQFFGPGTRLTVL.

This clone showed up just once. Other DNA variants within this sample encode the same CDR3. The CDR3 spells CASSPGGEETQYF. In DNA form, the CDR3 reads TGTGCCAGCTCACCCGGGGGGGAAGAGACCCAGTACTTC. The rearrangement joins TRBV18 to TRBJ2-5; TRBD2 agrees at 8 bases. The CDR3 loop spans 13 amino acids. The ends lost 3 bases at V and 3 bases at J; junction bases unmatched: 0. The germline CDR1 and CDR2 sequences are KGHSH and LQKENI.

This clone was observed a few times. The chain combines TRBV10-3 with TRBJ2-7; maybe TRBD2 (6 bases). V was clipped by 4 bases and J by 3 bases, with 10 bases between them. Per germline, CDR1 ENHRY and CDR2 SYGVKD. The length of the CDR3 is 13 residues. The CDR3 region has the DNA TGTGCCATCAGTGGCGGGACTGGCTACGAGCAGTACTTC. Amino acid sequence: CAISGGTGYEQYF.

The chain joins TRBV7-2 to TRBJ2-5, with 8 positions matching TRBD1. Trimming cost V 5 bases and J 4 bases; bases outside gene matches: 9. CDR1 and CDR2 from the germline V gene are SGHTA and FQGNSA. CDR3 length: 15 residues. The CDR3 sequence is CASSPDRAEGETQYF. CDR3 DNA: TGTGCCAGCAGCCCGGACAGGGCAGAGGGAGAGACCCAGTACTTC.

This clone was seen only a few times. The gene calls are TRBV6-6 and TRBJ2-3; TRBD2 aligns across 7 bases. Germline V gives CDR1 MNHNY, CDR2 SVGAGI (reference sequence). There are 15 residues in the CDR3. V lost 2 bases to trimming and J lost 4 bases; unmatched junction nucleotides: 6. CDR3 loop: CASSYPAGEADTQYF. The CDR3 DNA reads TGTGCCAGCAGTTACCCGGCGGGGGAGGCAGATACGCAGTATTTT.

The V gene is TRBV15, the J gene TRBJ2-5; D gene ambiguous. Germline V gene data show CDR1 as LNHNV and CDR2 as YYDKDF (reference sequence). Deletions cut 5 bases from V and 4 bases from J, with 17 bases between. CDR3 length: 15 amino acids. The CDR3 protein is CATSGRTGGAETQYF. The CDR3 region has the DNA TGTGCCACCAGCGGCCGAACGGGTGGTGCAGAGACCCAGTACTTC.

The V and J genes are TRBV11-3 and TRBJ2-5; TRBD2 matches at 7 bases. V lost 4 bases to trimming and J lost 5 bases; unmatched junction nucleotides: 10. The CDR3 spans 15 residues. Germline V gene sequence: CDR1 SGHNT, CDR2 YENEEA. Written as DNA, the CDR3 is TGTGCCAGCAGCTGGTCGGGGGGTCGGCAGGAGACCCAGTACTTC. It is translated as CASSWSGGRQETQYF.

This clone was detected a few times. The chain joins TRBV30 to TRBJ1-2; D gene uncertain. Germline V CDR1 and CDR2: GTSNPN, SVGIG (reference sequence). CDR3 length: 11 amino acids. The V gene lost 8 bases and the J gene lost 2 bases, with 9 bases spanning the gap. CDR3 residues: CASNRNYGYTF. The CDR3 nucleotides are TGTGCCAGTAACAGAAACTATGGCTACACCTTC.

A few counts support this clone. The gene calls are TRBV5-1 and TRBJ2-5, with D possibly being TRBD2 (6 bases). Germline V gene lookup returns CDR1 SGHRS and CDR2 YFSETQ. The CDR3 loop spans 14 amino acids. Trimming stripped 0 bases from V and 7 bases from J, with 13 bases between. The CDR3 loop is CASSLVRQGGTQYF. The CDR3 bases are TGCGCCAGCAGCTTGGTGCGCCAGGGAGGGACCCAGTACTTC.

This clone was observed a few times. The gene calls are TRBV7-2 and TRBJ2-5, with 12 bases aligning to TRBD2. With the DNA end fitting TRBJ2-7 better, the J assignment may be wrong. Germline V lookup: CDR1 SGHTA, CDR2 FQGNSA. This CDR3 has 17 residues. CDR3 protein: CASSSQRTSGDAYEQYF. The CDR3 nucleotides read TGTGCCAGCAGCTCGCAAAGGACTAGCGGGGATGCCTACGAGCAGTACTTC.

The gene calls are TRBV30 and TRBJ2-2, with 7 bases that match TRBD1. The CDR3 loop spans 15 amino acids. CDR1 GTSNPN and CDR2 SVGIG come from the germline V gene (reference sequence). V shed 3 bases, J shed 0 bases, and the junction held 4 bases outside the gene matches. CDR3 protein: CAWRRQGTNTGELFF. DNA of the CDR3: TGTGCCTGGAGGAGACAGGGCACGAACACCGGGGAGCTGTTTTTT.

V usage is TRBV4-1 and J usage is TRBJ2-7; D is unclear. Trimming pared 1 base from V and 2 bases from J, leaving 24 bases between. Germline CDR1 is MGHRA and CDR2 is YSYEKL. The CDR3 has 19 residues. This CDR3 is CASSQALGSLGTDTYEQYF. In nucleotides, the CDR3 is TGCGCCAGCAGCCAAGCCCTCGGGTCTCTAGGAACGGATACCTACGAGCAGTACTTC.

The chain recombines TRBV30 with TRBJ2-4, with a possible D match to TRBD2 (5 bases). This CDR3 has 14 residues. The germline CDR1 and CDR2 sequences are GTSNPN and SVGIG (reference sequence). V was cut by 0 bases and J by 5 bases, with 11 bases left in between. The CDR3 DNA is TGTGCCTGGAGTGTGGCCCCCGGGGAAAACATTCAGTACTTC. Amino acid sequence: CAWSVAPGENIQYF.

CDR3 protein: CSVDGSQGPTDTQYF. The CDR3 DNA sequence: TGCAGCGTTGATGGCTCCCAGGGACCCACAGATACGCAGTATTTT. The chain employs TRBV29-1 and TRBJ2-3; D is tentatively TRBD1 or TRBD2 (5 bases each). Germline V CDR1 and CDR2: SQVTM, ANQGSEA. V was shortened by 3 bases and J by 2 bases, with 15 bases between the two germline ends. The CDR3 extends over 15 amino acids.

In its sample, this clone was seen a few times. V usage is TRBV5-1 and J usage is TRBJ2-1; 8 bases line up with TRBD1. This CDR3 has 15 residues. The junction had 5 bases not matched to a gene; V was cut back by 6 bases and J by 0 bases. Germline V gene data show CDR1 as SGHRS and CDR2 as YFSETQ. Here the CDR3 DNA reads TGCGCCAGCACAACAGGGGGACCCTCCTACAATGAGCAGTTCTTC. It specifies CASTTGGPSYNEQFF.

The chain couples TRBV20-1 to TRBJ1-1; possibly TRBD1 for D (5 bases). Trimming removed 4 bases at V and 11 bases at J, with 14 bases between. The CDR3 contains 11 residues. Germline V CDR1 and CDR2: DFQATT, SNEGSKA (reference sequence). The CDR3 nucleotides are TGCAGTGCTACCTTGGGGGGGTACGCTTTCTTT. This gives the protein CSATLGGYAFF.

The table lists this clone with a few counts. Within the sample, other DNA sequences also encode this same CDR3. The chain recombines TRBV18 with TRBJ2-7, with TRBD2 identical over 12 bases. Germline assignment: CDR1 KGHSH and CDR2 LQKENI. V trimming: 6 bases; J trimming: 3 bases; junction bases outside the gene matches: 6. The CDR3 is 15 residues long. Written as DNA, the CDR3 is TGTGCCAGCTCTCCGAGGACTAGCGGGATCTACGAGCAGTACTTC. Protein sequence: CASSPRTSGIYEQYF.